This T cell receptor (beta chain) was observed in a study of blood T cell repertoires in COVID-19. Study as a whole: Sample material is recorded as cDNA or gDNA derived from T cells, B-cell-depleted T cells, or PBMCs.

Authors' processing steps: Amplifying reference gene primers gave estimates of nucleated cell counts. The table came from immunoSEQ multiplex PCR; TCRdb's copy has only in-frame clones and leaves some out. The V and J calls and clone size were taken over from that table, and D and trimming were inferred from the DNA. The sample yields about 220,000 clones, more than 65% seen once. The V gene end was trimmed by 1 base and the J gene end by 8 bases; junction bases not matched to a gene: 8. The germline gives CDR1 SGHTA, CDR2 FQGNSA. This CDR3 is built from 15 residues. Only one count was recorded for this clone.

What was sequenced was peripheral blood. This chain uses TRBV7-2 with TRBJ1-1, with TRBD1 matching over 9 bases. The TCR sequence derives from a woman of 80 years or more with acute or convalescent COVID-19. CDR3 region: CASSLGDRVWVEAFF. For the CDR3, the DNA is TGTGCCAGCAGCTTAGGGGACAGGGTGTGGGTAGAAGCTTTCTTT.